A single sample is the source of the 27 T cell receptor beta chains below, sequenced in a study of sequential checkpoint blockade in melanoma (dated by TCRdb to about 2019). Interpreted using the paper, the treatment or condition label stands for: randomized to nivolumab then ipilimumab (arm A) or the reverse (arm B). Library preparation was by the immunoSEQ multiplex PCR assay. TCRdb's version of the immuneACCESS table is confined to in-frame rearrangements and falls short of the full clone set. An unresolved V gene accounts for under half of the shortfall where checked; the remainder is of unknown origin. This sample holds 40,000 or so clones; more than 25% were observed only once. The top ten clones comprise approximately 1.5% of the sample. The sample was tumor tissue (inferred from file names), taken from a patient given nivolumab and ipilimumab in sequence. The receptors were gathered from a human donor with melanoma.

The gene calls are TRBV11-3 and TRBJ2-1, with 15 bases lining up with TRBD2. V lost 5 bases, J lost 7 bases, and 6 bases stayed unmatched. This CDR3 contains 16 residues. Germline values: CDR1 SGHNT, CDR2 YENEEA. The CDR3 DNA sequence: TGTGCCAGCAGCGGTCGGACTAGCGGGGGGGAGAATGAGCAGTTCTTC. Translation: CASSGRTSGGENEQFF.

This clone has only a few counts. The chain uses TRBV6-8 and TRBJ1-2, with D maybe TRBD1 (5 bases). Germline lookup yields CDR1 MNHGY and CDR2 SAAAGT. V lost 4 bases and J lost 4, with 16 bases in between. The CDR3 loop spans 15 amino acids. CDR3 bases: TGTGCCAGCAGTTGGGGTCGGGGGGGATTCTATGGCTACACCTTC. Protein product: CASSWGRGGFYGYTF.

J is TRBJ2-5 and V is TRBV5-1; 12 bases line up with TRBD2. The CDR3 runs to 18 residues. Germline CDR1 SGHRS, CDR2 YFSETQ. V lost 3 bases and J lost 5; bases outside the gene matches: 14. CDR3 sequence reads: CASSWGGLAGLPGETQYF. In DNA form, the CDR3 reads TGCGCCAGCAGCTGGGGAGGACTAGCGGGACTCCCCGGGGAGACCCAGTACTTC.

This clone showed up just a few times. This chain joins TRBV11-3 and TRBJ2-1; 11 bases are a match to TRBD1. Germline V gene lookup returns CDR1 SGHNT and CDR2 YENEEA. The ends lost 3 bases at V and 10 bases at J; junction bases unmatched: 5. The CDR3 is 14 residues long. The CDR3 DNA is TGTGCCAGCAGCTTTAGGACAGGGGGCAGGGAGCAGTTCTTC. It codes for CASSFRTGGREQFF.

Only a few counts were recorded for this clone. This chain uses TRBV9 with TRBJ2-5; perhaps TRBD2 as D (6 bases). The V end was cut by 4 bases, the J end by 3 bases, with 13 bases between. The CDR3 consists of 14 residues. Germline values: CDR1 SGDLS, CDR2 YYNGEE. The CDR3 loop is CASSPGVAEETQYF. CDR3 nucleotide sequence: TGTGCCAGCAGCCCGGGGGTAGCGGAAGAGACCCAGTACTTC.

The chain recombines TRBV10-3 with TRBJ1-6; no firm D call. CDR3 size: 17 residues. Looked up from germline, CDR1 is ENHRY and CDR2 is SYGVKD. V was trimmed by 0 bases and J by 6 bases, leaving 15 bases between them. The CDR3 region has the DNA TGTGCCATCAGTGAGTCGTCGTTGGGGAACGGTAATTCACCCCTCCACTTT. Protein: CAISESSLGNGNSPLHF.

The CDR3 sequence: CASSPPGTLRETQYF. The CDR3 coding sequence is TGTGCCAGCAGCCCCCCCGGGACTCTTCGGGAGACCCAGTACTTC. The chain uses TRBV7-6 and TRBJ2-5; D may be TRBD2 (6 bases). The ends were cut back, 5 bases at V and 5 bases at J, with 18 bases in the middle. The CDR3 length is 15 residues. The germline V gene has CDR1 SGHVS and CDR2 FNYEAQ.

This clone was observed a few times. CDR3 residues: CASSDRGTNEQFF. The CDR3 DNA reads as TGTGCCAGCAGCGACAGGGGGACAAATGAGCAGTTCTTC. The chain recombines TRBV6-8 with TRBJ2-1, with 9 bases lining up with TRBD1. Germline lookup yields CDR1 MNHGY and CDR2 SAAAGT. J was trimmed by 7 bases and V by 6 bases; bases with no gene match: 4. The CDR3 spans 13 residues.

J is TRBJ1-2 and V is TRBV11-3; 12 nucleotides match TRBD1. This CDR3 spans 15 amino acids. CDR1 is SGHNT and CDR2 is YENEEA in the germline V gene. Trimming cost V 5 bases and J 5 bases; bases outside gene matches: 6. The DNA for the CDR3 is TGTGCCAGCAGCCAAAGGGACAGGGGGCCATATGGCTACACCTTC. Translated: CASSQRDRGPYGYTF.

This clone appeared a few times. CDR3 sequence (DNA): TGTGCCAGCAGCCGCCCCGGGACAGTGTACAATGAGCAGTTCTTC. Translation gives CASSRPGTVYNEQFF. J is TRBJ2-1 and V is TRBV11-3; TRBD1 matches at 7 bases. Trimming cost V 5 bases and J 4 bases; bases outside gene matches: 8. This CDR3 is 15 amino acids long. In germline, CDR1 is SGHNT, CDR2 YENEEA. Together with reference TRBV11-3 and TRBJ2-1, the CDR3 gives the full variable domain: EAGVVQSPRYKIIEKKQPVAFWCNPISGHNTLYWYLQNLGQGPELLIRYENEEAVDDSQLPKDRFSAERLKGVDSTLKIQPAELGDSAVYLCASSRPGTVYNEQFFGPGTRLTVL.

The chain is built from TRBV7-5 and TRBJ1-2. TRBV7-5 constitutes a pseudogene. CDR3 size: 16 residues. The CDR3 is CASSLKGGTSNYGYTF. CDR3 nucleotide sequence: TGTGCCAGCAGCTTGAAGGGTGGGACCTCTAACTATGGCTACACCTTC.

The CDR3 DNA reads TGTGCCAGCAGCCCCGGCGGGGCCTACGAGCAGTACTTC. Translating gives CASSPGGAYEQYF. V usage is TRBV7-4 and J usage is TRBJ2-7, with D possibly TRBD2 on 6 matching bases. V was pared by 5 bases and J by 2 bases, with 10 bases between. Germline CDR1 and CDR2: SGHVT and SQSDAQ. CDR3 length: 13 residues.

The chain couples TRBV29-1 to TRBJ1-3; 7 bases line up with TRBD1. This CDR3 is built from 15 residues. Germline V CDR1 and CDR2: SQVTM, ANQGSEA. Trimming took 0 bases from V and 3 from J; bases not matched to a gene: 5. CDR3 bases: TGCAGCGTTGAAGATCAGGGGGGCAGTGGAAACACCATATATTTT. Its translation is CSVEDQGGSGNTIYF.

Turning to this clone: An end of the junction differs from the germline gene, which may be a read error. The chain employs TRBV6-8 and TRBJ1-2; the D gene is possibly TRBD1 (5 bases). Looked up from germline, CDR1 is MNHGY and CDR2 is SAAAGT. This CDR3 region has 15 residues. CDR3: CASSYSRGGGYVYTF. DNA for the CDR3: TGTGCCAGCAGTTACTCGAGAGGTGGGGGGTATGTCTACACCTTC.

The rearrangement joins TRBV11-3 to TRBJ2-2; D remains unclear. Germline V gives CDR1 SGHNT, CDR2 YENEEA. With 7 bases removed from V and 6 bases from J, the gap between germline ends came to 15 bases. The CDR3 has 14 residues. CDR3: CASTVQGVPGELFF. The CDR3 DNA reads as TGTGCCAGCACCGTACAAGGAGTCCCCGGGGAGCTGTTTTTT.

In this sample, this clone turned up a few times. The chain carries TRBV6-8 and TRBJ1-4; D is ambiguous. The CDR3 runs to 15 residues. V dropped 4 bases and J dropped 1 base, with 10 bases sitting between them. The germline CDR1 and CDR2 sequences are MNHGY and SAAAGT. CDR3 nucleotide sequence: TGTGCCAGCAGTTTCCGCACTCAAACTAATGAAAAACTGTTTTTT. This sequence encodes CASSFRTQTNEKLFF.

The DNA for the CDR3 is TGTGCCAGCAGTTACCCAGGTAAAAGGGACCGGAGCAATCAGCCCCAGCATTTT. Translated, it gives CASSYPGKRDRSNQPQHF. This sequence joins TRBV6-8 and TRBJ1-5; weak D call: TRBD1 (5 bases). CDR3 length equals 18 residues. Germline V gene lookup returns CDR1 MNHGY and CDR2 SAAAGT. Trimming cost V 2 bases and J 1 base, with 18 bases left between them.

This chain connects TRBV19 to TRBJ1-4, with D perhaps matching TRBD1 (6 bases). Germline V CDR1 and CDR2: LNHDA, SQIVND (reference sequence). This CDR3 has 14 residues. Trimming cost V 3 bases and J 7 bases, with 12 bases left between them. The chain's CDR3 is CASSIGDIPEKLFF. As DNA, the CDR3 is TGTGCCAGTAGTATCGGGGACATCCCTGAAAAACTGTTTTTT. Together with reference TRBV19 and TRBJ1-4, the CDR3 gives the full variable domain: DGGITQSPKYLFRKEGQNVTLSCEQNLNHDAMYWYRQDPGQGLRLIYYSQIVNDFQKGDIAEGYSVSREKKESFPLTVTSAQKNPTAFYLCASSIGDIPEKLFFGSGTQLSVL.

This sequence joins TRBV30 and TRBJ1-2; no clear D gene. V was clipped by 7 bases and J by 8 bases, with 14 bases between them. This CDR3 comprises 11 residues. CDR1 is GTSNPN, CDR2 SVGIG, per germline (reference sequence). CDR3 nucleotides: TGTGCCTTGCTATGGGGTGGAGGCTACACCTTC. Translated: CALLWGGGYTF.

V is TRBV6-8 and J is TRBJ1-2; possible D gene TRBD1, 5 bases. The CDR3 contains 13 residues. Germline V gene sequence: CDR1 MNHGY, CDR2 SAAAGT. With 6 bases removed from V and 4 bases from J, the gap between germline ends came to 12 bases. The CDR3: CASRLGEGYGYTF. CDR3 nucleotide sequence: TGTGCCAGCAGGCTGGGGGAGGGCTATGGCTACACCTTC.

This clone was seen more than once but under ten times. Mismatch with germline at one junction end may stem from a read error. The CDR3 protein is CASSDSIGRGYTF. The CDR3 DNA follows: TGTGCCAGCAGTGACTCGATTGGGAGAGGCTACACCTTC. V is TRBV6-8 and J is TRBJ1-2; D unclear. CDR1 and CDR2 (germline): MNHGY, SAAAGT. CDR3 size: 13 residues.

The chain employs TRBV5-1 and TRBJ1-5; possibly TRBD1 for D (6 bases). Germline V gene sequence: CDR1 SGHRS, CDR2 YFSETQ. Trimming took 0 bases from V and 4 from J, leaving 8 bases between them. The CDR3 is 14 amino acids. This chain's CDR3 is CASSLGTANQPQHF. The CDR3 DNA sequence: TGCGCCAGCAGCTTGGGGACAGCTAATCAGCCCCAGCATTTT.

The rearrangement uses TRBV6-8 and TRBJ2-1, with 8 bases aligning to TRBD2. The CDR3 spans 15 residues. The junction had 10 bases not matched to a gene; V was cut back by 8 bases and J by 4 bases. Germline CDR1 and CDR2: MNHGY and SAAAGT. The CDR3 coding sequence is TGTGCCAGCGCCCCCCGAGCTAGCGGGTACAATGAGCAGTTCTTC. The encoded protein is CASAPRASGYNEQFF.

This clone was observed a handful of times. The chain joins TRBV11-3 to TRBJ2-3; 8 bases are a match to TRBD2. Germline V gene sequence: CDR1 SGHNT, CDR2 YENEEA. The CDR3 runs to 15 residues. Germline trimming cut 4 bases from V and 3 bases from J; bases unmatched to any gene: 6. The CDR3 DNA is TGTGCCAGCAGCTCGGGAGCGGGAGAGACAGATACGCAGTATTTT. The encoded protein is CASSSGAGETDTQYF. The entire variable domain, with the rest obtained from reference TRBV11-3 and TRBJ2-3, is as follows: EAGVVQSPRYKIIEKKQPVAFWCNPISGHNTLYWYLQNLGQGPELLIRYENEEAVDDSQLPKDRFSAERLKGVDSTLKIQPAELGDSAVYLCASSSGAGETDTQYFGPGTRLTVL.

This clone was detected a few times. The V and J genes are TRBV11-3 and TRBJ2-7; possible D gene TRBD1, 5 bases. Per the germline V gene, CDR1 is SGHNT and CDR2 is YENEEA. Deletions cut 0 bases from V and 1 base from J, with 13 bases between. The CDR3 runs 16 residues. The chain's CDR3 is CASSLDRSGKSYEQYF. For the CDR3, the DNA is TGTGCCAGCAGCTTAGATCGGTCAGGGAAATCCTACGAGCAGTACTTC.

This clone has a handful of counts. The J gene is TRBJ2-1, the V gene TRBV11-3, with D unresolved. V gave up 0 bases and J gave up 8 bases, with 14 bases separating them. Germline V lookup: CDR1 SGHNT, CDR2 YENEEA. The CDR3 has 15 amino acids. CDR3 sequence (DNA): TGTGCCAGCAGCTTAGACGGCCGCGTGATCGATGAGCAGTTCTTC. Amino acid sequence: CASSLDGRVIDEQFF.

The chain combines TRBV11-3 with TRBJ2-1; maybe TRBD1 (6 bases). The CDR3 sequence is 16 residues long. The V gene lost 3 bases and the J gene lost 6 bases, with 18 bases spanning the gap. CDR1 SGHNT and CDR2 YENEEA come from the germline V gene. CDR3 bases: TGTGCCAGCAGCTTCCCGTCCGGGACATTGGTCAATGAGCAGTTCTTC. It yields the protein CASSFPSGTLVNEQFF.